These T cell receptor beta chains were read from a single sample in a study of T cell changes during pregnancy in multiple sclerosis. The method was immunoSEQ multiplex PCR; TCRdb's version includes in-frame clones alone and lacks a portion of them. Of roughly 88,000 clones in the sample, 92% were seen once. The sample here was peripheral blood, taken in the first trimester of pregnancy. The receptor set was obtained from a female donor with multiple sclerosis, enrolled in a pregnancy study. Each CDR3 is given without its conserved first and last residue. The D gene is left open where the match is weak. Clone size is stated in some rows and not others, as once, few, many or a class when expanded.

length: 12; J: TRBJ2-7; D: .; size: .; V: TRBV14; CDR3: ASSHRTMYYEQY
length: 14; J: TRBJ2-2; D: TRBD1; size: .; V: TRBV13; CDR3: ASSFGTGGRTGELF
length: 12; J: TRBJ1-5; D: TRBD1; size: .; V: TRBV27; CDR3: ASSWTGPNQPQH
length: 11; J: TRBJ2-1; D: .; size: .; V: TRBV4-1; CDR3: ASSHPLGRGQF
length: 10; J: TRBJ2-1; D: .; size: .; V: TRBV27; CDR3: ASSGSYNEQF
length: 10; J: TRBJ2-1; D: TRBD1; size: few; V: TRBV29-1; CDR3: SVWTGNNEQF
length: 11; J: TRBJ2-2; D: TRBD1; size: .; V: TRBV6-6; CDR3: ASRQGRTGELF
length: 11; J: TRBJ2-7; D: .; size: .; V: TRBV7-8; CDR3: ASSLVSAYEQY
length: 10; J: TRBJ2-5; D: TRBD2; size: .; V: TRBV19; CDR3: ASSGRGETQY
length: 13; J: TRBJ2-7; D: TRBD2; size: once; V: TRBV10-3; CDR3: AISESGEPGGEQY
length: 13; J: TRBJ1-2; D: TRBD1; size: .; V: TRBV28; CDR3: ASSLTGGSNYGYT
length: 13; J: TRBJ2-1; D: .; size: .; V: TRBV5-1; CDR3: ASSLDTGGYNEQF
length: 13; J: TRBJ1-5; D: TRBD1; size: .; V: TRBV9; CDR3: ASSPGDRRDQPQH
length: 14; J: TRBJ2-7; D: .; size: .; V: TRBV5-1; CDR3: ASRLFRAGSKDEQY
length: 15; J: TRBJ2-7; D: .; size: .; V: TRBV28; CDR3: ASSFYKGGQMSYEQY
length: 14; J: TRBJ2-5; D: .; size: .; V: TRBV4-2; CDR3: ASSHSLDKYQETQY
length: 15; J: TRBJ2-1; D: TRBD2; size: .; V: TRBV9; CDR3: ASSVGRLAGGRNEQF
length: 11; J: TRBJ2-1; D: .; size: .; V: TRBV5-1; CDR3: ASSLDLANEQF